The rows below give T cell receptor beta chains drawn from one sample of a study of lymphopenia after photon versus proton radiotherapy. The table came from immunoSEQ multiplex PCR; TCRdb's copy has only in-frame clones and leaves some out. The sample holds roughly 8,300 clones, 88% seen once. The source material was peripheral blood, sampled from a patient treated with photon-based radiotherapy. The source of these receptors is a man at least 80 years old with cholangiocarcinoma. Each CDR3 is given with its conserved first and last residue. A D gene is named only where the DNA matches it firmly. A clone size is listed for some rows: how often the clone was seen (once, few, many), or a class if it is expanded.

D	J	size	V	DNA	CDR3
TRBD2	TRBJ2-7	.	TRBV5-1	TGCGCCAGCAGCTTGGAAGCGGGGGGACCCTACGAGCAGTACTTC	CASSLEAGGPYEQYF
.	TRBJ1-5	.	TRBV15	TGTGCCACCGGGAGGGATTGGGTCGGGGACGCGAGCAATCAGCCCCAGCATTTT	CATGRDWVGDASNQPQHF
TRBD2	TRBJ2-3	.	TRBV7-9	TGTGCCAGCAGCCAAGGGCCCGCGGGGGGACCCAATACGCAGTATTTT	CASSQGPAGGPNTQYF
TRBD1	TRBJ1-2	few	TRBV19	TGTGCCAGTACTGAAGCAGGGGGCACTAACTATGGCTACACCTTC	CASTEAGGTNYGYTF
TRBD1	TRBJ2-7	.	TRBV6-5	TGTGCCAGCACCGAACGACAGGGTTCCCACGAGCAGTACTTC	CASTERQGSHEQYF
.	TRBJ1-2	.	TRBV2	TGTGCCAGCAGTGAAGAGGGTAACTATGGCTACACCTTC	CASSEEGNYGYTF
TRBD1	TRBJ1-5	.	TRBV6-1	TGTGCCAGCCGACTAACGAGCAGGGGGCTTCAGCCCCAGCATTTT	CASRLTSRGLQPQHF
TRBD2	TRBJ2-7	.	TRBV5-1	TGCGCCAGCAGTTACGGCGGGGGGTTCTCCTACGAGCAGTACTTC	CASSYGGGFSYEQYF
TRBD1	TRBJ1-5	.	TRBV27	TGTGCCAGCAGTTTAATAGGGGGCAATGGCAATCAGCCCCAGCATTTT	CASSLIGGNGNQPQHF
.	TRBJ2-2	few	TRBV6-5	TGTGCCAGCAAATCCCGAGGGTTGGCCGGGGAGCTGTTTTTT	CASKSRGLAGELFF
TRBD1	TRBJ1-1	.	TRBV11-2	TGTGCCAGCAGCTTAGGCGGACAGGGGACCACTGAAGCTTTCTTT	CASSLGGQGTTEAFF
.	TRBJ1-6	.	TRBV7-8	TGTGCCAGCAGCTTGAGCAGGGTGATAATCGGTGGGGATTCACCCCTCCACTTT	CASSLSRVIIGGDSPLHF
TRBD1	TRBJ1-6	once	TRBV28	TGTGCCAGCAAACCACCTCCGGGACAGGGTTATTCACCCCTCCACTTT	CASKPPPGQGYSPLHF
.	TRBJ1-2	.	TRBV6-5	TGTGCCAGCAGCCGGGGCGCCGACTATGGCTACACCTTC	CASSRGADYGYTF
TRBD2	TRBJ2-5	.	TRBV30	TGTGCCTGGAGTCGGGGGGGGACATACCAAGAGACCCAGTACTTC	CAWSRGGTYQETQYF
.	TRBJ2-5	.	TRBV28	TGTGCCAGCAGTGGACGGAGGGCCACGGGCGAGACCCAGTACTTC	CASSGRRATGETQYF
TRBD1	TRBJ1-5	once	TRBV5-1	TGCGCCAGCAGCTTAGGGACAGGGAGCAATCAGCCCCAGCATTTT	CASSLGTGSNQPQHF
TRBD1	TRBJ2-2	.	TRBV7-3	TGTGCCAGCAGCTTAATCCCAGGGGGCAGGAACACCGGGGAGCTGTTTTTT	CASSLIPGGRNTGELFF
.	TRBJ1-1	.	TRBV5-5	TGTGCCAGCAGCTTGTCATGGCGGAACACTGAAGCTTTCTTT	CASSLSWRNTEAFF
.	TRBJ1-2	.	TRBV6-1	TGTGCCAGCAGTGAAACCACGGGTATCGTTTTTGGCTACACCTTC	CASSETTGIVFGYTF
.	TRBJ2-1	.	TRBV19	TGTGCCAGTAGTATTCTGGGGGCGAAAAATGAGCAGTTCTTC	CASSILGAKNEQFF
.	TRBJ1-1	.	TRBV21-1	TGTGCCAGCAGCCGTCGGGGGGGTCTGACTGAAGCTTTCTTT	CASSRRGGLTEAFF
.	TRBJ2-4	.	TRBV5-1	TGCGCCAGCAGCCCAGGCCCCGGTGGAAACATTCAGTACTTC	CASSPGPGGNIQYF
.	TRBJ1-5	.	TRBV6-6	TGTGCCAGCAGTCAGACAGATAGCAATCAGCCCCAGCATTTT	CASSQTDSNQPQHF
TRBD1	TRBJ2-3	.	TRBV11-2	TGTGCCAGCACTGCTTGGACAGGGTCGGTAGATACGCAGTATTTT	CASTAWTGSVDTQYF